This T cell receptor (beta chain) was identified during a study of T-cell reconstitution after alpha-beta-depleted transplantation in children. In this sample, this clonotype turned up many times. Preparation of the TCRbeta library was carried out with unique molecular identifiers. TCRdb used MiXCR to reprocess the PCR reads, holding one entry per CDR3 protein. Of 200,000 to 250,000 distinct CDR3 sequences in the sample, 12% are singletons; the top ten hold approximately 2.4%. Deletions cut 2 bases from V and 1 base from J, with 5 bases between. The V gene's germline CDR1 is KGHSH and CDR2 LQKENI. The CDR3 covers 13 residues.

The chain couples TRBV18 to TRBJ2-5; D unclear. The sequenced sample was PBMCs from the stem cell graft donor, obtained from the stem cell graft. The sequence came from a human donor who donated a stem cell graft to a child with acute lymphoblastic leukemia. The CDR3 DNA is TGTGCCAGCTCACCATCTCCCCAAGAGACCCAGTACTTC. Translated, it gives CASSPSPQETQYF.